This T cell receptor beta chain was sequenced during a study of cytomegalovirus exposure and HLA in healthy donors. General observations from the study: A later analysis found common viral pathogens apparently linked to several of the most significant clusters.

PCR primers comprised 60 Vbeta and 13 Jbeta primers. Repertoires were generated with immunoSEQ multiplex PCR, while TCRdb's copy carries only in-frame clones and drops some. This sample has around 260,000 clones, with roughly 80% found just once. Notes on this clone: Its specificity is not known.

Sequencing was carried out using PBMCs. The sequence came from a girl aged 2 to 10 in good health and CMV-seronegative.

CDR3 nucleotides: TGTGCCAGCACCCCCGCCCGGTGGAGTAACTATGGCTACACCTTC. Protein product: CASTPARWSNYGYTF. V and J are TRBV6-1 and TRBJ1-2; D remains unclear. This CDR3 has 15 residues. Germline-derived CDR1 and CDR2 are MNHNS and SASEGT. Deletions cut 7 bases from V and 1 base from J, with 16 bases between.